The clone carrying this T cell receptor beta chain was seen more than once but under ten times. The data were taken from a study of blood T cell repertoires in COVID-19. Repertoires were generated with immunoSEQ multiplex PCR, while TCRdb's copy carries only in-frame clones and drops some. This table holds 350,000 to 450,000 clones, 80% to 95% found once. Germline V lookup: CDR1 LNHDA, CDR2 SQIVND (reference sequence). This CDR3 comprises 12 residues. V lost 9 bases and J lost 5; bases outside the gene matches: 5. Participants spanned ages about 18 to 100 years and resided in about 24 US areas. Membership in each cohort depended on participant-reported clinical history.

The origin of this receptor is a woman in her thirties or forties who had been exposed to COVID-19. This rearrangement joins TRBV19 to TRBJ1-2; 8 bases line up with TRBD1. Specimen: PBMCs or T cells enriched from blood (not recorded which). The CDR3 sequence: CASRDRHYGYTF. The CDR3 DNA is TGTGCCAGCCGGGACAGGCATTATGGCTACACCTTC.